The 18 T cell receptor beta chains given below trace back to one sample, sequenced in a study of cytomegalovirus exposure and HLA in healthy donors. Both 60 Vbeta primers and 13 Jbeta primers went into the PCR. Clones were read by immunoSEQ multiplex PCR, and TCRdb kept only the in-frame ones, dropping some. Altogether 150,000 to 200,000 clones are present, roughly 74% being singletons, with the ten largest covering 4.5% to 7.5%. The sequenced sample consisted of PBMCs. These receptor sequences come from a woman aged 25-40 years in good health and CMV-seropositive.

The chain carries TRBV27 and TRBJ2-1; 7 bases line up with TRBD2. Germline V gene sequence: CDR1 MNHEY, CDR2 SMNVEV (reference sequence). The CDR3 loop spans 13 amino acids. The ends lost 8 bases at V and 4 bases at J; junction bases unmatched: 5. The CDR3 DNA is TGTGCCAGCGGGGAGGGCCCTTACAATGAGCAGTTCTTC. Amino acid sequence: CASGEGPYNEQFF.

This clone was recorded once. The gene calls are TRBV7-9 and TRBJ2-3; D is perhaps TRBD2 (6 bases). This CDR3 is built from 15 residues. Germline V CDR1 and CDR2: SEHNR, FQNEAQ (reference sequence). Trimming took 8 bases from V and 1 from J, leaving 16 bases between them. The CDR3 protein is CASLRLGGGTDTQYF. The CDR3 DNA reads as TGTGCCAGCCTGAGACTAGGCGGGGGCACAGATACGCAGTATTTT.

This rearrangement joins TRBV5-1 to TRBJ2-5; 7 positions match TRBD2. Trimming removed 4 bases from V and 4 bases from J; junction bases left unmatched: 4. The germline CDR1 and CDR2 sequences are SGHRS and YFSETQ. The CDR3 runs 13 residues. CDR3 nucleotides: TGCGCCAGCAGCCGAGGGAGGGGAGAGACCCAGTACTTC. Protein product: CASSRGRGETQYF. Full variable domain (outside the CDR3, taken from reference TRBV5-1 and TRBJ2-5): KAGVTQTPRYLIKTRGQQVTLSCSPISGHRSVSWYQQTPGQGLQFLFEYFSETQRNKGNFPGRFSGRQFSNSRSEMNVSTLELGDSALYLCASSRGRGETQYFGPGTRLLVL.

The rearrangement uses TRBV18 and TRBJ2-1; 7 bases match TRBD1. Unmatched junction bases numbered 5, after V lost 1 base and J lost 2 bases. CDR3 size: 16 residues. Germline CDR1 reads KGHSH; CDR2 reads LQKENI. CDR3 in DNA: TGTGCCAGCTCACCACTCCCGGGGACAGCCTACAATGAGCAGTTCTTC. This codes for CASSPLPGTAYNEQFF.

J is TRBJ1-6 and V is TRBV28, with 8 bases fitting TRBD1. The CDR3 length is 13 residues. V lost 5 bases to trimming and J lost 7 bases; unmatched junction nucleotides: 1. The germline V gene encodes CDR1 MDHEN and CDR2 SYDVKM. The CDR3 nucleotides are TGTGCCAGCAGTGGGACAGGCAATTCACCCCTCCACTTT. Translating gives CASSGTGNSPLHF. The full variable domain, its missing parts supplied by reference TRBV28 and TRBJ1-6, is DVKVTQSSRYLVKRTGEKVFLECVQDMDHENMFWYRQDPGLGLRLIYFSYDVKMKEKGDIPEGYSVSREKKERFSLILESASTNQTSMYLCASSGTGNSPLHFGNGTRLTVT.

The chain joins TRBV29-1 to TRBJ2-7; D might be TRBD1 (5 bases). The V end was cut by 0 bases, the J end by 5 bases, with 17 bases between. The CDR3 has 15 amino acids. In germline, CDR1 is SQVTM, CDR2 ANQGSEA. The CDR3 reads CSVEERAGNKNEQYF. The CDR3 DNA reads TGCAGCGTTGAAGAACGGGCAGGGAATAAGAACGAGCAGTACTTC.

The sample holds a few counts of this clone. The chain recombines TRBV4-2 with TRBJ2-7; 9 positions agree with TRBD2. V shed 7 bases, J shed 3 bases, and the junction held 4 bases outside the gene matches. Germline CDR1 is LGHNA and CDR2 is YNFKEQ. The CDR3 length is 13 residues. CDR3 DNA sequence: TGTGCCAGCACTAGCGGGATCGGCTACGAGCAGTACTTC. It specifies CASTSGIGYEQYF.

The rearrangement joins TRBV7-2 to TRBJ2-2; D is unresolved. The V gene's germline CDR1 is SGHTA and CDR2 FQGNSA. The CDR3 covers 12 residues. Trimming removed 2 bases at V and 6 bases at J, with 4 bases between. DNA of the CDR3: TGTGCCAGCAGCTTACGGGCCGGGGAGCTGTTTTTT. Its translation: CASSLRAGELFF. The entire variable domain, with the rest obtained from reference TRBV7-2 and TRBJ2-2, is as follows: GAGVSQSPSNKVTEKGKDVELRCDPISGHTALYWYRQSLGQGLEFLIYFQGNSAPDKSGLPSDRFSAERTGGSVSTLTIQRTQQEDSAVYLCASSLRAGELFFGEGSRLTVL.

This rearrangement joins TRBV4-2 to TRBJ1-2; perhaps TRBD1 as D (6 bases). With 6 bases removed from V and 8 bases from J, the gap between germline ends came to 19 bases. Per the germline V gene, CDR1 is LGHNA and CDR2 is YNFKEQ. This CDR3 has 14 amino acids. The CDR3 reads CASSQPGGQGGYTF. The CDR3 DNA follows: TGTGCCAGCAGTCAACCCGGGGGGCAAGGAGGCTACACCTTC.

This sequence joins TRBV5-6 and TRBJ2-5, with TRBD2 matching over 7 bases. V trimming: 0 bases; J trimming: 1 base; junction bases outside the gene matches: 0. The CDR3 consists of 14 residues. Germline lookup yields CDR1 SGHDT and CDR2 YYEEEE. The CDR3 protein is CASSLAGGQETQYF. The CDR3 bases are TGTGCCAGCAGCTTGGCGGGGGGCCAAGAGACCCAGTACTTC.

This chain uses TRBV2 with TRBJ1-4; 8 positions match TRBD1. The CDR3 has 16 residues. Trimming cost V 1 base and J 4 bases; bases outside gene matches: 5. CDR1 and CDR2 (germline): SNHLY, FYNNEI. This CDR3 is CASSEGKTGDNEKLFF. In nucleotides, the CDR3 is TGTGCCAGCAGTGAAGGAAAGACAGGGGATAATGAAAAACTGTTTTTT.

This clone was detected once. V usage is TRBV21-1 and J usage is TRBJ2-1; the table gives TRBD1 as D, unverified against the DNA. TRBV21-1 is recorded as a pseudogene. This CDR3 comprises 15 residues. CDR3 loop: CASTPVGRGRNEQFF. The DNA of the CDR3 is TGTGCCAGCACCCCTGTGGGCAGGGGGCGAAATGAGCAGTTCTTC.

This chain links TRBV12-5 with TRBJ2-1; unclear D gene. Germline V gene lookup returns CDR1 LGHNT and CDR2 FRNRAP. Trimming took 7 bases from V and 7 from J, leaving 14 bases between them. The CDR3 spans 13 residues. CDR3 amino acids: CASAPRLTNEQFF. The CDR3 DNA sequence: TGTGCTAGTGCTCCTAGGTTAACAAATGAGCAGTTCTTC.

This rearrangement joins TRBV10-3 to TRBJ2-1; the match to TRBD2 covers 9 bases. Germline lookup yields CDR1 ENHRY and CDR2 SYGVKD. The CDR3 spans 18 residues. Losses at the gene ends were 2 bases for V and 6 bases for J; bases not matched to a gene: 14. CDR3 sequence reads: CAISERVSGRSLRNEQFF. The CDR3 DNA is TGTGCCATCAGTGAGAGAGTTAGCGGGAGAAGTCTACGCAATGAGCAGTTCTTC.

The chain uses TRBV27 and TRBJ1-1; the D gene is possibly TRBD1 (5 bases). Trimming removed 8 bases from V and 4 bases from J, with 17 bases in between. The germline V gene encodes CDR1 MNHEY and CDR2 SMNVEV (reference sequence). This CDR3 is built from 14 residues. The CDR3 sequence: CASGARPGATEAFF. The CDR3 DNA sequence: TGTGCCAGCGGGGCCAGGCCGGGCGCCACTGAAGCTTTCTTT.

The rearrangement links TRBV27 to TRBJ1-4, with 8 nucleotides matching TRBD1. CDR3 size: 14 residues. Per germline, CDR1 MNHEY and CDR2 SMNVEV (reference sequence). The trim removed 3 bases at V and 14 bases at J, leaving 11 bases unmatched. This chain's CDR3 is CASSLDREGSRLFF. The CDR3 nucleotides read TGTGCCAGCAGTTTGGACAGGGAAGGTTCGAGGCTGTTTTTT.

The CDR3 DNA reads TGTGCCAGCAGTCCTCTGGATGTTGGTGGGGCTGAAAAACTGTTTTTT. Translation gives CASSPLDVGGAEKLFF. V and J are TRBV2 and TRBJ1-4; D might be TRBD1 (5 bases). Germline CDR1 SNHLY, CDR2 FYNNEI. The CDR3 is 16 amino acids. Trimming left V 5 bases short and J 7 bases short, with 20 bases between.

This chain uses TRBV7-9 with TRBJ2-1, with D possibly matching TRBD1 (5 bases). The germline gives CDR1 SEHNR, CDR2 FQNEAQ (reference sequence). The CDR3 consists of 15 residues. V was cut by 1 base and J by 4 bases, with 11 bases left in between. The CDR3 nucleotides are TGTGCCAGCAGCTTAGTGACAGAGCCTTACAATGAGCAGTTCTTC. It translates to CASSLVTEPYNEQFF. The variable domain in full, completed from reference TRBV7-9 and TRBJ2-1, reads DTGVSQNPRHKITKRGQNVTFRCDPISEHNRLYWYRQTLGQGPEFLTYFQNEAQLEKSRLLSDRFSAERPKGSFSTLEIQRTEQGDSAMYLCASSLVTEPYNEQFFGPGTRLTVL.